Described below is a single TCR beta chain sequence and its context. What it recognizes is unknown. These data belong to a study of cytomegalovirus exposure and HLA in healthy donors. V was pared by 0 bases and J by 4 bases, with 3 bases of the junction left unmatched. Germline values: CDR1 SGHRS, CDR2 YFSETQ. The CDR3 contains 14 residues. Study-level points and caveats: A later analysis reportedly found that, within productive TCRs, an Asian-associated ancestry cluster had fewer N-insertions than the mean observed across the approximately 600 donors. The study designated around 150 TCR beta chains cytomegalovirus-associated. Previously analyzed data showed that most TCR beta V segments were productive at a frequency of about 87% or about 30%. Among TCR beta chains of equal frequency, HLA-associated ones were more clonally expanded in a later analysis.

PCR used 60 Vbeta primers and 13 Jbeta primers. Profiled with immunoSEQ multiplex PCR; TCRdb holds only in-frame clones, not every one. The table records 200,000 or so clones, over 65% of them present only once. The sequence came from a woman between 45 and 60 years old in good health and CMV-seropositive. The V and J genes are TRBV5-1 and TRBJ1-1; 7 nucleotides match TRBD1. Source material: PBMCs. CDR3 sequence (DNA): TGCGCCAGCAGCTTGGGTCACAGGGGCACTGAAGCTTTCTTT. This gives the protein CASSLGHRGTEAFF.